This TCR beta chain was retrieved from a study of T-cell memory formation after mild COVID-19. Worth noting for this clonotype: Antigen unknown.

Study outcomes and limitations: Pre-infection memory contained some responding clones, which suggested that cross-reactive memory had joined.

Each CDR3 protein gets one entry after TCRdb re-called the 5' RACE reads with MiXCR. The data show 410,000 or so distinct CDR3 sequences, around 22% seen once. Trimming cost V 4 bases and J 0 bases, with 7 bases left between them. CDR3 size: 14 residues. Germline V CDR1 and CDR2: KGHDR, SFDVKD. What was sequenced was PBMCs or a T cell subset sorted from them (not recorded which). The rearrangement joins TRBV24-1 to TRBJ2-3; no reliable D call. This clonotype originated in an adult woman who had mild COVID-19 (a few samples of this study predate the infection). Cell type and time point are not known. The CDR3 is CATSDMTSTDTQYF. The CDR3 nucleotides read TGTGCCACCAGTGACATGACAAGCACAGATACGCAGTATTTT.